This T cell receptor (beta chain) emerged from a study of PD-1 blockade in classical Hodgkin lymphoma. Overall study results and limits: Prior to therapy, complete responders displayed diversity much like that of newly diagnosed patients. Reasons behind the repertoire differences stay unclear, perhaps disease activity or earlier therapy. Healthy donors reportedly exceeded newly diagnosed patients in baseline TCR diversity. There was a significant rise in CD4+ TCR diversity by C4D1, with no such rise for CD8+.

Details on this clone: The antigen is unknown.

Autologous stem cell transplantation was followed by relapse in every patient, and brentuximab vedotin exposure varied. Sequencing used immunoSEQ multiplex PCR; TCRdb keeps in-frame clones, though not all of them. The sample lists 38,000 or so clones, 69% seen once, with roughly an eighth in the top ten. The sequences come from peripheral blood mononuclear cells (PBMCs), collected before the second cycle of nivolumab. This sequence was found in a human donor with classical Hodgkin lymphoma.

CDR3 amino acids: CASTEPPGLNEKLFF. The CDR3 DNA reads TGTGCCAGCACCGAACCCCCGGGGCTTAATGAAAAACTGTTTTTT. This chain joins TRBV6-6 and TRBJ1-4; TRBD1 might be the D (5 bases). The germline V and J ends were trimmed by 7 bases and 4 bases, with 16 bases remaining between them. Germline values: CDR1 MNHNY, CDR2 SVGAGI (reference sequence). The CDR3 has 15 amino acids.